The next 20 T cell receptor beta chains were all read from a single sample in a study of beta chain features in type 1 diabetes. The sequenced template was cDNA made from the entire isolated RNA. Generated by immunoSEQ multiplex PCR, the TCRdb table keeps only in-frame clones and is missing some. Of 250,000 to 350,000 clones in the sample, around 15% are singletons; the top ten hold over 5.5%. The source material was central memory CD4+ T cells from blood. The receptors here all came from a man aged 25 to 40 in good health.

The V call is TRBV15, the J call TRBJ2-3; D unresolved. Deletions cut 6 bases from V and 4 bases from J, with 20 bases between. This CDR3 comprises 16 residues. CDR1 LNHNV and CDR2 YYDKDF come from the germline V gene (reference sequence). In nucleotides, the CDR3 is TGTGCCACCAGGTCCGGAGTGGAGAAACGGGCAGATACGCAGTATTTT. Its translation is CATRSGVEKRADTQYF.

The genes are TRBV6-5 and TRBJ1-3; D unresolved. Trimming removed 6 bases from V and 3 bases from J, with 15 bases in between. CDR1 is MNHEY and CDR2 is SVGAGI in the germline V gene. There are 15 residues in the CDR3. The CDR3 nucleotides read TGTGCCAGCAGAGCGAGCGGGGTGGGTGGAAACACCATATATTTT. Translation: CASRASGVGGNTIYF.

The genes are TRBV9 and TRBJ2-2; 11 positions match TRBD2. The CDR3 has 20 residues. Looked up from germline, CDR1 is SGDLS and CDR2 is YYNGEE. The V gene end was trimmed by 0 bases and the J gene end by 4 bases; junction bases not matched to a gene: 14. The CDR3 is CASSVDTSGGPTTVTGELFF. The CDR3, as DNA: TGTGCCAGCAGCGTAGACACTAGCGGGGGTCCTACTACGGTCACCGGGGAGCTGTTTTTT.

The table lists this clone with a few counts. The V gene is TRBV6-1, the J gene TRBJ1-5; the D is unclear. Trimming cost V 1 base and J 4 bases, with 11 bases left between them. CDR3 length: 15 residues. Germline-derived CDR1 and CDR2 are MNHNS and SASEGT. CDR3: CASSEGNSPNQPQHF. CDR3 in DNA: TGTGCCAGCAGTGAAGGGAACTCCCCAAATCAGCCCCAGCATTTT.

The rearrangement links TRBV28 to TRBJ1-4, with D uncertain. V gave up 3 bases and J gave up 8 bases, with 16 bases separating them. Per germline, CDR1 MDHEN and CDR2 SYDVKM. The CDR3 is 15 amino acids. The CDR3 bases are TGTGCCAGCAGTTTCGTGATGAACACTCAGGAAAAACTGTTTTTT. Protein product: CASSFVMNTQEKLFF. The whole variable domain, remainder taken from reference TRBV28 and TRBJ1-4, is DVKVTQSSRYLVKRTGEKVFLECVQDMDHENMFWYRQDPGLGLRLIYFSYDVKMKEKGDIPEGYSVSREKKERFSLILESASTNQTSMYLCASSFVMNTQEKLFFGSGTQLSVL.

This clone was seen only a few times. The V gene is TRBV6-5, the J gene TRBJ2-7; D is perhaps TRBD2 (6 bases). This CDR3 comprises 13 residues. V lost 5 bases and J lost 4, with 12 bases in between. Per the germline V gene, CDR1 is MNHEY and CDR2 is SVGAGI. Written as DNA, the CDR3 is TGTGCCAGCAGTGCGTCAGGGAGGTACGAGCAGTACGTC. Translating gives CASSASGRYEQYV.

J is TRBJ1-3 and V is TRBV9; weak D call: TRBD1 (6 bases). The V gene lost 4 bases and the J gene lost 3 bases, with 11 bases spanning the gap. From germline, CDR1 is SGDLS and CDR2 YYNGEE. The CDR3 has 14 residues. CDR3 sequence reads: CASSTLDSGNTIYF. CDR3 coding DNA: TGTGCCAGCAGCACCTTGGACAGTGGAAACACCATATATTTT.

This clone appeared many times. The gene calls are TRBV9 and TRBJ2-1; D unclear. V gave up 0 bases and J gave up 3 bases, with 13 bases separating them. There are 16 residues in the CDR3. CDR1 is SGDLS and CDR2 is YYNGEE in the germline V gene. CDR3 coding DNA: TGTGCCAGCAGCGTAGGAGACACCTCCTTCTACAATGAGCAGTTCTTC. It yields the protein CASSVGDTSFYNEQFF. The variable domain in full, completed from reference TRBV9 and TRBJ2-1, reads DSGVTQTPKHLITATGQRVTLRCSPRSGDLSVYWYQQSLDQGLQFLIQYYNGEERAKGNILERFSAQQFPDLHSELNLSSLELGDSALYFCASSVGDTSFYNEQFFGPGTRLTVL.

This chain uses TRBV6-6 with TRBJ1-6, with TRBD1 matching over 7 bases. The V gene end was trimmed by 6 bases and the J gene end by 0 bases; junction bases not matched to a gene: 5. This CDR3 has 16 residues. The germline V gene encodes CDR1 MNHNY and CDR2 SVGAGI (reference sequence). CDR3 nucleotides: TGTGCCAGCAGACTGGCAGGGGGCTCCTATAATTCACCCCTCCACTTT. Its translation: CASRLAGGSYNSPLHF.

This clone was seen only a few times. This chain joins TRBV30 and TRBJ1-5; D is unresolved. Germline CDR1 reads GTSNPN; CDR2 reads SVGIG (reference sequence). V was clipped by 1 base and J by 5 bases, with 9 bases between them. This CDR3 comprises 13 residues. The CDR3 protein is CAWSGGRDQPQHF. CDR3 bases: TGTGCCTGGAGTGGAGGTAGAGATCAGCCCCAGCATTTT.

This clone was found a few times. The chain has TRBV6-5 and TRBJ1-3, with D possibly TRBD1 on 6 matching bases. V shed 5 bases and J shed 0 bases, with 11 bases lying between them. Germline V gives CDR1 MNHEY, CDR2 SVGAGI. CDR3 length: 15 amino acids. CDR3 loop: CASSPDRSSGNTIYF. The CDR3 region has the DNA TGTGCCAGCAGTCCAGACAGGAGCTCTGGAAACACCATATATTTT.

There are many counts of this clone. V usage is TRBV28 and J usage is TRBJ1-5; possibly TRBD1 for D (6 bases). The V gene's germline CDR1 is MDHEN and CDR2 SYDVKM. There are 15 residues in the CDR3. Trimming removed 5 bases from V and 4 bases from J, with 15 bases in between. CDR3 bases: TGTGCCAGCAGTCGGACAGCACCTCCGAATCAGCCCCAGCATTTT. This encodes CASSRTAPPNQPQHF.

This clone has more than one count but fewer than ten. This sequence joins TRBV4-3 and TRBJ1-1; tentative D call: TRBD1 (6 bases). Trimming pared 2 bases from V and 8 bases from J, leaving 15 bases between. Per the germline V gene, CDR1 is LGHNA and CDR2 is YSLEER. CDR3 length: 14 residues. The CDR3 DNA follows: TGCGCCAGCAGCCAAACAGGGTTTATTGTGGAAGCTTTCTTT. Protein product: CASSQTGFIVEAFF.

The chain links TRBV7-2 to TRBJ2-5; D is unresolved. The ends were cut back, 1 base at V and 5 bases at J, with 11 bases in the middle. The CDR3 sequence is 14 residues long. Germline V gene sequence: CDR1 SGHTA, CDR2 FQGNSA. DNA of the CDR3: TGTGCCAGCAGCTTAGGTCACGGGTCTGAGACCCAGTACTTC. Translated: CASSLGHGSETQYF.

The table lists this clone with a few counts. The chain carries TRBV11-3 and TRBJ1-4, with 7 bases that match TRBD1. With V trimmed by 5 bases and J by 8 bases, 8 bases remained unmatched. CDR1 and CDR2 from the germline V gene are SGHNT and YENEEA. The CDR3 consists of 14 residues. The CDR3 sequence: CASSEQGRSEKLFF. The CDR3 DNA follows: TGTGCCAGCAGCGAACAGGGGCGGTCGGAAAAACTGTTTTTT.

This clone came up many times. The J gene is TRBJ2-3, the V gene TRBV7-2; D perhaps matches TRBD2 (5 bases). Germline CDR1 reads SGHTA; CDR2 reads FQGNSA. The length of the CDR3 is 13 residues. Trimming pared 3 bases from V and 10 bases from J, leaving 14 bases between. The CDR3 nucleotides read TGTGCCAGCAGCTTTGGGCCCGCGGGCCCGCAGTATTTT. It translates to CASSFGPAGPQYF.

This clone was picked up many times. The chain couples TRBV5-1 to TRBJ2-3; the D is unclear. The CDR3 has 13 residues. Trimming stripped 1 base from V and 4 bases from J, with 7 bases between. Germline V lookup: CDR1 SGHRS, CDR2 YFSETQ. The CDR3 is CASSLWASDTQYF. CDR3 coding DNA: TGCGCCAGCAGCTTGTGGGCCTCAGATACGCAGTATTTT.

As DNA, the CDR3 is TGCGCCAGCAGCCAAGATCCTAAGGGCTTCACTGGAAACACCATATATTTT. It translates to CASSQDPKGFTGNTIYF. The chain has TRBV4-3 and TRBJ1-3; D gene ambiguous. The germline V gene encodes CDR1 LGHNA and CDR2 YSLEER. V gave up 0 bases and J gave up 2 bases, with 14 bases separating them. This CDR3 has 17 amino acids.

V and J are TRBV20-1 and TRBJ1-2, with D hard to call. From germline, CDR1 is DFQATT and CDR2 SNEGSKA (reference sequence). The CDR3 is 11 amino acids. V dropped 0 bases and J dropped 14 bases, with 13 bases sitting between them. This chain's CDR3 is CSARDRSRGTF. In nucleotides, the CDR3 is TGCAGTGCTAGAGACCGCTCCCGAGGGACCTTC.

The chain joins TRBV7-2 to TRBJ2-3; TRBD2 matches 9 bases. CDR3 length: 15 residues. CDR1 SGHTA and CDR2 FQGNSA come from the germline V gene. The V segment lost 3 bases and the J segment 2 bases; nucleotides outside the gene matches: 3. The DNA of the CDR3 is TGTGCCAGCAGCTTGCGGGAGGGCAACACAGATACGCAGTATTTT. Protein product: CASSLREGNTDTQYF.